The 21 T cell receptor beta chains given below trace back to one sample, sequenced in a study of siplizumab effects on memory and regulatory T cells. Sequencing used immunoSEQ multiplex PCR; TCRdb keeps in-frame clones, though not all of them. Among tens of thousands of clones listed, roughly 93% were seen once. Specimen: CD8+ T cells sorted from blood. These receptors came from a human donor in good health.

The chain recombines TRBV25-1 with TRBJ1-1; D is perhaps TRBD1 (6 bases). V was shortened by 0 bases and J by 6 bases, with 8 bases between the two germline ends. The length of the CDR3 is 13 residues. Germline-derived CDR1 and CDR2 are MGHDK and SYGVNS. The CDR3 spells CASSEYWTAEAFF. The CDR3 bases are TGTGCCAGCAGTGAATACTGGACAGCTGAAGCTTTCTTT.

The chain couples TRBV19 to TRBJ1-3; D gene ambiguous. Germline CDR1 is LNHDA and CDR2 is SQIVND (reference sequence). The CDR3 length is 15 residues. V lost 4 bases, J lost 2 bases, and 12 bases lay in between. In DNA, the CDR3 is TGTGCCAGTAGTACCGATGCTCATCCTGGAAACACCATATATTTT. It is translated as CASSTDAHPGNTIYF. The whole variable domain, filled in from reference TRBV19 and TRBJ1-3, reads DGGITQSPKYLFRKEGQNVTLSCEQNLNHDAMYWYRQDPGQGLRLIYYSQIVNDFQKGDIAEGYSVSREKKESFPLTVTSAQKNPTAFYLCASSTDAHPGNTIYFGEGSWLTVV.

DNA for the CDR3: TGTGCCAGCAGCCCGACCAGGGGAGAGGGATACAATGAGCAGTTCTTC. Protein sequence: CASSPTRGEGYNEQFF. The rearrangement uses TRBV7-9 and TRBJ2-1; D might be TRBD1 (6 bases). Germline lookup yields CDR1 SEHNR and CDR2 FQNEAQ (reference sequence). Between the trimmed V and J ends, which lost 5 bases and 4 bases, there was a span of 18 bases. The CDR3 runs 16 residues.

This chain connects TRBV30 to TRBJ1-1, with D possibly matching TRBD1 (6 bases). The CDR3 has 14 amino acids. The germline CDR1 and CDR2 sequences are GTSNPN and SVGIG (reference sequence). V shed 2 bases and J shed 5 bases, with 15 bases lying between them. The CDR3 loop is CAWSPGQGATEAFF. CDR3 sequence (DNA): TGTGCCTGGAGTCCGGGACAAGGGGCAACTGAAGCTTTCTTT.

In this sample, this clone turned up a few times. The V call is TRBV9, the J call TRBJ2-1, with TRBD1 matching 10 bases. Germline V gene data show CDR1 as SGDLS and CDR2 as YYNGEE. The CDR3 has 15 residues. Germline trimming cut 4 bases from V and 6 bases from J; bases unmatched to any gene: 7. The CDR3 loop reads CASSLSGTGVNEQFF. In nucleotides, the CDR3 is TGTGCCAGCAGCTTATCCGGGACAGGGGTCAATGAGCAGTTCTTC.

The rearrangement links TRBV4-1 to TRBJ2-5; 9 nucleotides agree with TRBD1. The V and J ends lost 0 bases and 2 bases, in that order; junction bases with no gene match: 7. Germline V CDR1 and CDR2: MGHRA, YSYEKL. The CDR3 sequence is 17 residues long. The CDR3 region has the DNA TGCGCCAGCAGCCAAGATTCGACGGGACAGGGTCAAGAGACCCAGTACTTC. It is translated as CASSQDSTGQGQETQYF.

The V call is TRBV2, the J call TRBJ2-2, with D hard to call. CDR3 size: 13 residues. Trimming took 7 bases from V and 3 from J, leaving 9 bases between them. Germline CDR1 SNHLY, CDR2 FYNNEI. The CDR3 DNA is TGTGCCAGCACCGAAGGGTACACCGGGGAGCTGTTTTTT. Its protein product is CASTEGYTGELFF.

The chain carries TRBV7-9 and TRBJ2-7, with 10 bases matching TRBD1. V trimming: 5 bases; J trimming: 3 bases; junction bases outside the gene matches: 7. CDR1 and CDR2 (germline): SEHNR, FQNEAQ (reference sequence). The CDR3 is 15 amino acids. Written as DNA, the CDR3 is TGTGCCAGCAGCGACCCGGGACAGGGGAACTACGAGCAGTACTTC. As protein: CASSDPGQGNYEQYF.

The chain combines TRBV6-1 with TRBJ2-1, with 15 positions matching TRBD2. The CDR3 consists of 16 residues. Trimming removed 4 bases from V and 2 bases from J; junction bases left unmatched: 0. CDR1 is MNHNS, CDR2 SASEGT, per germline. CDR3 sequence (DNA): TGTGCCAGCAGTGGGACTAGCGGGGGGGCCTACAATGAGCAGTTCTTC. The encoded protein is CASSGTSGGAYNEQFF.

This clone came up a few times. V usage is TRBV6-1 and J usage is TRBJ1-2; D might be TRBD1 (5 bases). CDR1 is MNHNS and CDR2 is SASEGT in the germline V gene. CDR3 length equals 15 residues. Trimming removed 2 bases at V and 7 bases at J, with 17 bases between. The chain's CDR3 is CASSEMEEGASGYTF. The CDR3, as DNA: TGTGCCAGCAGTGAAATGGAGGAAGGGGCGTCTGGCTACACCTTC.

The V call is TRBV7-6, the J call TRBJ2-1; D call uncertain. The CDR3 extends over 13 amino acids. V was cut by 5 bases and J by 8 bases, with 13 bases left in between. Germline CDR1 and CDR2: SGHVS and FNYEAQ. CDR3: CASSPLDRHEQFF. In DNA, the CDR3 is TGTGCCAGCAGCCCATTAGATCGTCATGAGCAGTTCTTC. Based on the CDR3 plus reference TRBV7-6 and TRBJ2-1, the full variable domain is GAGVSQSPRYKVTKRGQDVALRCDPISGHVSLYWYRQALGQGPEFLTYFNYEAQQDKSGLPNDRFSAERPEGSISTLTIQRTEQRDSAMYRCASSPLDRHEQFFGPGTRLTVL.

This chain connects TRBV19 to TRBJ1-1, with D possibly TRBD1 on 5 matching bases. Germline CDR1 and CDR2: LNHDA and SQIVND (reference sequence). CDR3 length: 14 residues. V was trimmed by 5 bases and J by 4 bases, leaving 14 bases between them. The CDR3 loop is CASSSIYQGTEAFF. Written as DNA, the CDR3 is TGTGCCAGTAGTTCAATCTATCAGGGCACTGAAGCTTTCTTT. The complete variable domain, with remaining parts taken from reference TRBV19 and TRBJ1-1, reads DGGITQSPKYLFRKEGQNVTLSCEQNLNHDAMYWYRQDPGQGLRLIYYSQIVNDFQKGDIAEGYSVSREKKESFPLTVTSAQKNPTAFYLCASSSIYQGTEAFFGQGTRLTVV.

The CDR3 coding sequence is TGTGCCAGCAGTTACTCGAGGGGGGCAACTGAAGCTTTCTTT. Residues: CASSYSRGATEAFF. The chain uses TRBV6-6 and TRBJ1-1; D is possibly TRBD1 (6 bases). This CDR3 is 14 amino acids long. Trimming took 0 bases from V and 5 from J, leaving 10 bases between them. The germline CDR1 and CDR2 sequences are MNHNY and SVGAGI (reference sequence).

The CDR3 nucleotides are TGTGCCAGTAGTATATTTACAGAAACCTACAATGAGCAGTTCTTC. Translating gives CASSIFTETYNEQFF. The genes are TRBV19 and TRBJ2-1; D remains ambiguous. Germline V gene sequence: CDR1 LNHDA, CDR2 SQIVND (reference sequence). V was clipped by 2 bases and J by 2 bases, with 10 bases between them. There are 15 residues in the CDR3.

The chain recombines TRBV19 with TRBJ1-1; D not certain. CDR1 and CDR2 from the germline V gene are LNHDA and SQIVND (reference sequence). Trimming took 3 bases from V and 4 from J, leaving 9 bases between them. CDR3 size: 13 residues. The CDR3 loop reads CASSIDGGTEAFF. As DNA, the CDR3 is TGTGCCAGTAGTATCGACGGAGGCACTGAAGCTTTCTTT. Full variable domain (outside the CDR3, taken from reference TRBV19 and TRBJ1-1): DGGITQSPKYLFRKEGQNVTLSCEQNLNHDAMYWYRQDPGQGLRLIYYSQIVNDFQKGDIAEGYSVSREKKESFPLTVTSAQKNPTAFYLCASSIDGGTEAFFGQGTRLTVV.

The chain carries TRBV5-8 and TRBJ1-1, with unresolved D. Germline V gene data show CDR1 as SGHTS and CDR2 as YDEGEE. This CDR3 has 16 residues. Trimming took off 0 bases at V and 1 base at J, with 13 bases between the two ends. Here the CDR3 DNA reads TGTGCCAGCAGCTTGGCCTCGTCTTTGAAGAACACTGAAGCTTTCTTT. Protein: CASSLASSLKNTEAFF.

The chain carries TRBV14 and TRBJ2-1; TRBD2 matches 9 bases. Germline lookup yields CDR1 SGHDN and CDR2 FVKESK. J gave up 9 bases and V 0 bases, and 12 bases lay outside the gene matches. The CDR3 is 17 amino acids. This CDR3 is CASSQDELAGYYVEQFF. As DNA, the CDR3 is TGTGCCAGCAGCCAAGACGAGCTAGCGGGATATTACGTTGAGCAGTTCTTC.

The V and J genes are TRBV2 and TRBJ2-1; no clear D. CDR3 length: 14 residues. V lost 7 bases and J lost 2, with 12 bases in between. Germline V CDR1 and CDR2: SNHLY, FYNNEI. In DNA form, the CDR3 reads TGTGCCAGCACCGGGCGGAACCCCTACAATGAGCAGTTCTTC. This codes for CASTGRNPYNEQFF.

This sequence joins TRBV27 and TRBJ2-1; D unresolved. The V and J ends lost 4 bases and 8 bases respectively, with 18 bases between them. CDR3 length equals 15 residues. From germline, CDR1 is MNHEY and CDR2 SMNVEV (reference sequence). The CDR3 sequence: CASSYGRSVLYEQFF. The CDR3 bases are TGTGCCAGCAGTTACGGTCGGTCGGTCCTATATGAGCAGTTCTTC.

The chain recombines TRBV11-1 with TRBJ2-5, with D possibly TRBD2 on 6 matching bases. The CDR3 contains 14 residues. V gave up 3 bases and J gave up 5 bases, with 13 bases separating them. Germline V gene lookup returns CDR1 SGHAT and CDR2 FQDESV (reference sequence). The CDR3 coding sequence is TGTGCCAGCAGCTTCCCTCTAGCGTGGGAGACCCAGTACTTC. It is translated as CASSFPLAWETQYF. Variable domain in full (rest from reference TRBV11-1 and TRBJ2-5): EAEVAQSPRYKITEKSQAVAFWCDPISGHATLYWYRQILGQGPELLVQFQDESVVDDSQLPKDRFSAERLKGVDSTLKIQPAELGDSAMYLCASSFPLAWETQYFGPGTRLLVL.

V and J are TRBV11-2 and TRBJ1-4; 8 bases are shared with TRBD1. Germline CDR1 reads SGHAT; CDR2 reads FQNNGV. The CDR3 runs 14 residues. Trimming took 3 bases from V and 5 from J; bases not matched to a gene: 2. The CDR3 bases are TGTGCCAGCAGCTTGGACAGGGAGAATGAAAAACTGTTTTTT. Translation gives CASSLDRENEKLFF.